One and the same sample provided the 30 T cell receptor beta chains below, sequenced in a study of blood T cell repertoires in COVID-19 (dated by TCRdb to 2020 to 2021). Receptor libraries were prepared by the immunoSEQ multiplex PCR assay. This is the immuneACCESS table as TCRdb keeps it, with only in-frame sequences that have V and J called. A part of the clones is gone; compared with another copy, unresolved V genes explain less than half, and the rest is unexplained. This sample has 200,000 to 250,000 clones in its table, and approximately 83% of those were observed once. Jointly, the top ten make up roughly 3% of the sample. Sample: peripheral blood. All receptors derive from a woman younger than 45 who had recovered from COVID-19.

The chain links TRBV19 to TRBJ2-7, with D unclear. Germline CDR1 and CDR2: LNHDA and SQIVND (reference sequence). Trimming removed 6 bases at V and 0 bases at J, with 12 bases between. CDR3 size: 14 residues. The CDR3 bases are TGTGCCAGTAGGCCCACAGATTCCTCCTACGAGCAGTACTTC. Residues: CASRPTDSSYEQYF.

This clone was counted a single time. The V call is TRBV5-1, the J call TRBJ2-3; 10 bases map to TRBD2. V lost 5 bases, J lost 1 base, and 4 bases stayed unmatched. The CDR3 loop spans 15 amino acids. Per germline, CDR1 SGHRS and CDR2 YFSETQ. CDR3 amino acids: CASRPGTSGTDTQYF. The CDR3 nucleotides are TGCGCCAGCAGACCAGGGACTAGCGGCACAGATACGCAGTATTTT.

The CDR3 loop is CASSREWEGPKNIQYF. The CDR3 nucleotides read TGTGCCAGCAGCCGTGAGTGGGAGGGCCCCAAAAACATTCAGTACTTC. V is TRBV12-1 and J is TRBJ2-4; the table's TRBD2 call for D was not verified on the DNA. TRBV12-1 is tagged as a pseudogene. This CDR3 is 16 amino acids long.

This clone was found once. Other DNA sequences in the sample encode the same CDR3. As DNA, the CDR3 is TGTGCCAGCAGCTTGGGGCTAGCGGTCCAAGAGACCCAGTACTTC. Its translation: CASSLGLAVQETQYF. V usage is TRBV5-4 and J usage is TRBJ2-5; TRBD2 matches 7 bases. J lost 1 base, V lost 0 bases, and 3 bases had no gene match. Germline CDR1 SGHNT, CDR2 YYREEE (reference sequence). The CDR3 runs to 15 residues.

V is TRBV5-1 and J is TRBJ2-6; 13 nucleotides match TRBD2. The CDR3 consists of 19 residues. Germline V gene lookup returns CDR1 SGHRS and CDR2 YFSETQ. V lost 4 bases, J lost 1 base, and 8 bases stayed unmatched. CDR3 region: CASSRLGLAGDSGANVLTF. In DNA, the CDR3 is TGCGCCAGCAGCCGGTTAGGACTAGCGGGAGATTCTGGGGCCAACGTCCTGACTTTC.

The chain joins TRBV28 to TRBJ1-1, with TRBD1 matching 12 bases. This CDR3 has 17 amino acids. Germline CDR1 reads MDHEN; CDR2 reads SYDVKM. The J segment lost 7 bases and the V segment lost 7 bases, leaving 16 bases of the junction unmatched. The CDR3 region is CASISSGTGGARDEAFF. CDR3 DNA sequence: TGTGCCAGCATCTCCTCCGGGACAGGGGGCGCTCGCGATGAAGCTTTCTTT.

The chain is built from TRBV5-1 and TRBJ2-3, with 8 bases aligning to TRBD1. Germline trimming cut 4 bases from V and 7 bases from J; bases unmatched to any gene: 8. The CDR3 has 14 residues. Germline V CDR1 and CDR2: SGHRS, YFSETQ. CDR3 sequence: CASSLGQDVNTQYF. The CDR3 DNA is TGCGCCAGCAGCCTGGGACAGGACGTAAATACGCAGTATTTT.

The chain uses TRBV2 and TRBJ2-1; D may be TRBD1 (5 bases). Trimming took off 8 bases at V and 1 base at J, with 12 bases between the two ends. This CDR3 has 14 amino acids. Germline CDR1 and CDR2: SNHLY and FYNNEI. The CDR3 sequence: CASGDSYSYNEQFF. The CDR3, as DNA: TGTGCCAGCGGCGACAGTTATTCCTACAATGAGCAGTTCTTC.

The V and J genes are TRBV7-3 and TRBJ1-2, with D unresolved. Germline CDR1 SGHTA, CDR2 FQGTGA. Trimming stripped 5 bases from V and 7 bases from J, with 11 bases between. This CDR3 region has 12 residues. The DNA of the CDR3 is TGTGCCAGCAGCCTTGACAATACTGGCTACACCTTC. Translating it yields CASSLDNTGYTF.

This chain joins TRBV27 and TRBJ1-3; TRBD1 matches at 7 bases. The CDR3 sequence is 14 residues long. The J segment lost 4 bases and the V segment lost 5 bases, leaving 5 bases of the junction unmatched. Germline CDR1 and CDR2: MNHEY and SMNVEV (reference sequence). The CDR3 protein is CASSPWDSGNTIYF. CDR3 nucleotides: TGTGCCAGCAGTCCCTGGGACAGCGGAAACACCATATATTTT.

The V and J genes are TRBV21-1 and TRBJ1-4; the table's D call TRBD1 went unverified against the DNA. TRBV21-1 has pseudogene status. The CDR3 spans 19 residues. The CDR3 DNA is TGTGCCAGCAGCATAAAGGCTCTAGGACAGGATGCAACTAATGAAAAACTGTTTTTT. Its protein product is CASSIKALGQDATNEKLFF.

The J gene is TRBJ2-2, the V gene TRBV7-3, with TRBD1 identical over 8 bases. J was trimmed by 6 bases and V by 4 bases; bases with no gene match: 13. Germline V gene lookup returns CDR1 SGHTA and CDR2 FQGTGA. CDR3 size: 17 residues. The CDR3 is CASSSQSGGAKSGELFF. The CDR3 nucleotides read TGTGCCAGCAGCTCGCAGTCAGGGGGCGCAAAGTCCGGGGAGCTGTTTTTT.

The V and J genes are TRBV7-2 and TRBJ1-3, with a weak D call TRBD1 (6 bases). The germline CDR1 and CDR2 sequences are SGHTA and FQGNSA. Trimming took 5 bases from V and 4 from J, leaving 12 bases between them. The CDR3 loop spans 14 amino acids. The CDR3 sequence: CASSPRGGGNTIYF. The DNA for the CDR3 is TGTGCCAGCAGCCCACGCGGGGGCGGAAACACCATATATTTT.

The CDR3 is CASSQGDSSAYGYTF. CDR3 DNA: TGTGCCAGCTCACAGGGGGACAGCTCAGCCTATGGCTACACCTTC. This chain connects TRBV18 to TRBJ1-2, with 7 nucleotides matching TRBD1. CDR1 and CDR2 (germline): KGHSH, LQKENI. V lost 4 bases, J lost 4 bases, and 9 bases stayed unmatched. The CDR3 runs 15 residues.

V is TRBV11-2 and J is TRBJ1-5; D might be TRBD1 (6 bases). Between the trimmed V and J ends, which lost 2 bases and 7 bases, there was a span of 9 bases. The CDR3 is made up of 13 amino acids. Germline V gene lookup returns CDR1 SGHAT and CDR2 FQNNGV. CDR3 region: CASSLNRGQPQHF. The DNA of the CDR3 is TGTGCCAGCAGCTTAAATAGGGGGCAGCCCCAGCATTTT. Full variable domain (rest looked up from reference TRBV11-2 and TRBJ1-5): EAGVAQSPRYKIIEKRQSVAFWCNPISGHATLYWYQQILGQGPKLLIQFQNNGVVDDSQLPKDRFSAERLKGVDSTLKIQPAKLEDSAVYLCASSLNRGQPQHFGDGTRLSIL.

The V gene is TRBV7-3, the J gene TRBJ2-1; TRBD1 is a possible D gene (5 bases). The V end was cut by 0 bases, the J end by 6 bases, with 9 bases between. Germline V lookup: CDR1 SGHTA, CDR2 FQGTGA. This CDR3 is 14 amino acids long. Here the CDR3 DNA reads TGTGCCAGCAGCTTAACGGGGCCCTCCAATGAGCAGTTCTTC. It encodes CASSLTGPSNEQFF.

This sequence joins TRBV19 and TRBJ1-4, with D perhaps matching TRBD1 (6 bases). Per the germline V gene, CDR1 is LNHDA and CDR2 is SQIVND (reference sequence). V was shortened by 7 bases and J by 3 bases, with 15 bases between the two germline ends. The CDR3 runs 15 residues. CDR3 protein: CASTQWGQSNEKLFF. The CDR3 nucleotides read TGTGCCAGTACCCAGTGGGGGCAGTCTAATGAAAAACTGTTTTTT.

The V and J genes are TRBV4-1 and TRBJ1-5; possibly TRBD1 for D (6 bases). Germline assignment: CDR1 MGHRA and CDR2 YSYEKL. CDR3 size: 15 residues. Deletions cut 2 bases from V and 6 bases from J, with 14 bases between. For the CDR3, the DNA is TGCGCCAGCAGCCAATATCCAGGGGTGGGTCAGCCCCAGCATTTT. It encodes CASSQYPGVGQPQHF.

This clone was seen only a few times. The rearrangement links TRBV5-1 to TRBJ2-7; D possibly corresponds to TRBD1 (6 bases). The CDR3 sequence is 14 residues long. V was cut by 7 bases and J by 2 bases, with 16 bases left in between. CDR1 and CDR2 (germline): SGHRS, YFSETQ. This CDR3 reads CASRTDLGTYEQYF. The CDR3 DNA reads as TGCGCCAGCCGGACAGATTTGGGGACCTACGAGCAGTACTTC. Drawing the rest from reference TRBV5-1 and TRBJ2-7, the complete variable domain is KAGVTQTPRYLIKTRGQQVTLSCSPISGHRSVSWYQQTPGQGLQFLFEYFSETQRNKGNFPGRFSGRQFSNSRSEMNVSTLELGDSALYLCASRTDLGTYEQYFGPGTRLTVT.

This chain connects TRBV5-1 to TRBJ2-3; 11 bases are shared with TRBD2. From germline, CDR1 is SGHRS and CDR2 YFSETQ. Unmatched junction bases numbered 8, after V lost 5 bases and J lost 6 bases. This CDR3 contains 15 residues. The CDR3 spells CASRMVLAGADTQYF. CDR3 DNA: TGCGCCAGCAGAATGGTACTAGCGGGAGCCGATACGCAGTATTTT.

This chain links TRBV6-5 with TRBJ2-6; 7 bases line up with TRBD1. Germline V lookup: CDR1 MNHEY, CDR2 SVGAGI. CDR3 length: 15 residues. Trimming at V came to 6 bases and at J to 1 base, leaving 3 bases not matched to a gene. CDR3 region: CASSDRESGANVLTF. CDR3 nucleotides: TGTGCCAGCAGCGACAGGGAGTCTGGGGCCAACGTCCTGACTTTC.

J is TRBJ1-1 and V is TRBV13, with 11 bases fitting TRBD1. Germline V CDR1 and CDR2: PRHDT, FYEKMQ (reference sequence). The V segment lost 4 bases and the J segment 0 bases; nucleotides outside the gene matches: 7. CDR3 length equals 17 residues. CDR3 nucleotide sequence: TGTGCCAGCAGCTCCTTCGGGACAGGGGGAATGAACACTGAAGCTTTCTTT. Translating gives CASSSFGTGGMNTEAFF.

J is TRBJ1-1 and V is TRBV28, with 9 bases aligning to TRBD1. V lost 3 bases to trimming and J lost 11 bases; unmatched junction nucleotides: 7. This CDR3 region has 13 residues. Germline V gene sequence: CDR1 MDHEN, CDR2 SYDVKM. The CDR3 protein is CASSLDRGQGAFF. Written as DNA, the CDR3 is TGTGCCAGCAGTTTGGACAGGGGCCAGGGGGCTTTCTTT.

The J gene is TRBJ2-1, the V gene TRBV5-1; D is perhaps TRBD2 (5 bases). V was trimmed by 5 bases and J by 9 bases, leaving 18 bases between them. In germline, CDR1 is SGHRS, CDR2 YFSETQ. This CDR3 spans 14 amino acids. The CDR3 DNA reads TGCGCCAGCAGTTCCGGGATCTTCGAAGCTGAGCAGTTCTTC. Translated, it gives CASSSGIFEAEQFF.

V gene TRBV28 combines with J gene TRBJ1-3; TRBD1 is a possible D gene (5 bases). Germline V gene sequence: CDR1 MDHEN, CDR2 SYDVKM. V lost 6 bases, J lost 2 bases, and 8 bases lay in between. The CDR3 sequence is 13 residues long. This CDR3 is CASRLQAGNTIYF. The CDR3 DNA reads as TGTGCCAGCAGACTACAGGCTGGAAACACCATATATTTT.

The CDR3 sequence is CASSFWDRGPNQPQHF. Here the CDR3 DNA reads TGTGCCAGCAGTTTTTGGGACAGGGGGCCCAATCAGCCCCAGCATTTT. This chain uses TRBV28 with TRBJ1-5; TRBD1 matches 12 bases. The CDR3 loop spans 16 amino acids. The germline V gene has CDR1 MDHEN and CDR2 SYDVKM. Unmatched junction bases numbered 3, after V lost 3 bases and J lost 3 bases.

The genes are TRBV19 and TRBJ2-7; 7 bases map to TRBD2. CDR3 size: 16 residues. The V gene's germline CDR1 is LNHDA and CDR2 SQIVND (reference sequence). Trimming at V came to 8 bases and at J to 4 bases, leaving 17 bases not matched to a gene. This CDR3 reads CASAGASGRKSYEQYF. The CDR3 DNA reads as TGTGCCAGTGCCGGGGCTAGCGGCCGGAAAAGTTACGAGCAGTACTTC.

The chain carries TRBV4-1 and TRBJ2-7; possible D gene TRBD2, 6 bases. This CDR3 has 14 residues. Trimming took off 4 bases at V and 1 base at J, with 11 bases between the two ends. CDR1 is MGHRA, CDR2 YSYEKL, per germline. In nucleotides, the CDR3 is TGCGCCAGCAGCCTCGGGACTGATTCCTACGAGCAGTACTTC. Translating it yields CASSLGTDSYEQYF.

The CDR3 nucleotides are TGTGCCAGCAGCTCAACTAGCGGAGGGACCTACGAGCAGTACTTC. This sequence encodes CASSSTSGGTYEQYF. V is TRBV6-6 and J is TRBJ2-7, with 8 nucleotides matching TRBD2. The germline V gene has CDR1 MNHNY and CDR2 SVGAGI (reference sequence). CDR3 size: 15 residues. V lost 6 bases to trimming and J lost 2 bases; unmatched junction nucleotides: 9.

The chain carries TRBV5-4 and TRBJ2-3; 10 bases are shared with TRBD2. CDR3 length equals 18 residues. Germline trimming cut 5 bases from V and 0 bases from J; bases unmatched to any gene: 12. Germline CDR1 reads SGHNT; CDR2 reads YYREEE (reference sequence). CDR3 DNA sequence: TGTGCCAGCAGTTTCGAGCTAGCGGGGGCTTCTAGCACAGATACGCAGTATTTT. Translated: CASSFELAGASSTDTQYF.